These 28 T cell receptor beta chains share one sample of origin, sequenced in a study of metastatic and nonmetastatic thyroid tumors. TCRdb recomputed clones from the PCR reads via MiXCR. The data hold some 14,000 clones, with under 25% observed a single time. Every patient was untreated before thyroid surgery. Source material: blood. Receptor source: a female donor with papillary thyroid cancer or a benign thyroid nodule (not recorded which). Some clones in this sample may be carry-over from other donors' samples.

By sample share, this clone is large. Other DNA sequences in this specimen translate into the identical CDR3. V gene TRBV30 combines with J gene TRBJ1-2; 7 bases map to TRBD1. The CDR3 spans 13 residues. Losses at the gene ends were 1 base for V and 2 bases for J; bases not matched to a gene: 1. CDR1 and CDR2 (germline): GTSNPN, SVGIG (reference sequence). This chain's CDR3 is CAWSETGNYGYTF. CDR3 nucleotides: TGTGCCTGGAGTGAGACAGGGAACTATGGCTACACCTTC.

The chain couples TRBV7-8 to TRBJ1-2; no clear D. This CDR3 has 12 amino acids. The V gene's germline CDR1 is SGHVS and CDR2 FQNEAQ. V lost 1 base and J lost 4, with 4 bases in between. DNA of the CDR3: TGTGCCAGCAGCTTAGGGGGCTATGGCTACACCTTC. Its protein is CASSLGGYGYTF.

The chain combines TRBV2 with TRBJ2-1, with 11 positions matching TRBD2. CDR1 and CDR2 (germline): SNHLY, FYNNEI. The CDR3 runs 16 residues. V was pared by 7 bases and J by 7 bases, with 12 bases of the junction left unmatched. DNA of the CDR3: TGTGCCAGCAACGGTCAACTAGCGGGGGCTGGGAATGAGCAGTTCTTC. Its protein is CASNGQLAGAGNEQFF.

In this sample, this clone turned up many times. The CDR3 nucleotides are TGCGCCAGCAGCCAAGGACGAAGCAAAAGTCCGCAGTATTTT. The encoded protein is CASSQGRSKSPQYF. The rearrangement joins TRBV4-1 to TRBJ2-3; D not certain. Germline V lookup: CDR1 MGHRA, CDR2 YSYEKL. The CDR3 loop spans 14 amino acids. The V and J ends lost 1 base and 10 bases respectively, with 15 bases between them.

The chain joins TRBV20-1 to TRBJ2-7; 7 bases are shared with TRBD2. From germline, CDR1 is DFQATT and CDR2 SNEGSKA (reference sequence). This CDR3 spans 14 amino acids. J was trimmed by 2 bases and V by 5 bases; bases with no gene match: 9. The CDR3 loop reads CSAAPWGGTYEQYF. DNA for the CDR3: TGCAGTGCTGCCCCATGGGGGGGGACCTACGAGCAGTACTTC.

The chain is built from TRBV5-1 and TRBJ1-6; D is unresolved. The germline gives CDR1 SGHRS, CDR2 YFSETQ. The V and J ends lost 4 bases and 11 bases respectively, with 10 bases between them. The CDR3 runs 12 residues. CDR3 sequence (DNA): TGCGCCAGCAGCATGCGTGGGACACCCCTCCACTTT. This gives the protein CASSMRGTPLHF.

This clone was observed once. The chain carries TRBV5-3 and TRBJ1-2, with 7 positions matching TRBD1. TRBV5-3 is recorded as an ORF, its role being uncertain. The V segment lost 10 bases and the J segment 4 bases; nucleotides outside the gene matches: 16. The CDR3 runs 15 residues. The DNA for the CDR3 is TGTGCCGCTCGTTCAGGGGGGACAGACATCTATGGCTACACCTTC. This gives the protein CAARSGGTDIYGYTF.

This clone is labeled medium-sized (0.01 to 0.1%). This chain links TRBV27 with TRBJ2-5; D not certain. CDR1 and CDR2 (germline): MNHEY, SMNVEV (reference sequence). Trimming took 2 bases from V and 4 from J, leaving 14 bases between them. The CDR3 has 15 amino acids. In DNA, the CDR3 is TGTGCCAGCAGTTTAACTCCGTCATGGGTAGAGACCCAGTACTTC. Translation gives CASSLTPSWVETQYF.

This clone was seen at least ten times. The chain has TRBV5-1 and TRBJ2-1; the match to TRBD2 covers 11 bases. Trimming took 5 bases from V and 5 from J; bases not matched to a gene: 3. CDR1 and CDR2 from the germline V gene are SGHRS and YFSETQ. The CDR3 contains 14 residues. The CDR3 DNA sequence: TGCGCCAGCAGTCAGACTAGCGGGAACAATGAGCAGTTCTTC. It encodes CASSQTSGNNEQFF.

The table lists this clone with many counts. V gene TRBV7-2 combines with J gene TRBJ1-2; D perhaps matches TRBD1 (6 bases). The CDR3 covers 16 residues. V was shortened by 0 bases and J by 8 bases, with 19 bases between the two germline ends. Germline V gene sequence: CDR1 SGHTA, CDR2 FQGNSA. CDR3 in DNA: TGTGCCAGCAGCTTAGCCGGGGGGGGACAAGCGGGAGGCTACACCTTC. Translation gives CASSLAGGGQAGGYTF.

The table lists this clone with a few counts. A read error may account for a junction end that differs from germline. CDR3 nucleotide sequence: TGTGCCAGCAGTCCTCAGGGGGCCACTATCAATCGGCCCCAGCATTTT. Translation gives CASSPQGATINRPQHF. The gene calls are TRBV12-3 or TRBV12-4 and TRBJ1-5, with 8 nucleotides matching TRBD1. CDR3 length: 16 amino acids.

This clone is medium-sized in the sample. This sequence joins TRBV7-2 and TRBJ2-7, with TRBD2 identical over 10 bases. This CDR3 region has 15 residues. With V trimmed by 7 bases and J by 3 bases, 9 bases remained unmatched. Germline V CDR1 and CDR2: SGHTA, FQGNSA. The CDR3 coding sequence is TGTGCCAGCAAAGTAAGCGGGAGGGCCCACTACGAGCAGTACTTC. This sequence encodes CASKVSGRAHYEQYF.

V usage is TRBV19 and J usage is TRBJ2-2, with 7 bases matching TRBD2. Germline V gives CDR1 LNHDA, CDR2 SQIVND (reference sequence). With 6 bases clipped from V and 6 bases from J, the junction kept 19 bases outside the gene matches. The CDR3 is 18 amino acids. The CDR3 DNA reads as TGTGCCAGTAGATCACATACCTACGGGACTATAGGGGCCGGGGAGCTGTTTTTT. It specifies CASRSHTYGTIGAGELFF.

The table lists this clone with many counts. The rearrangement joins TRBV7-2 to TRBJ2-1, with unresolved D. Trimming stripped 1 base from V and 7 bases from J, with 8 bases between. Germline lookup yields CDR1 SGHTA and CDR2 FQGNSA. The CDR3 sequence is 13 residues long. The CDR3 spells CASSLGPPNEQFF. The DNA for the CDR3 is TGTGCCAGCAGCTTAGGGCCCCCTAATGAGCAGTTCTTC. The full variable domain, completed using reference TRBV7-2 and TRBJ2-1, is GAGVSQSPSNKVTEKGKDVELRCDPISGHTALYWYRQSLGQGLEFLIYFQGNSAPDKSGLPSDRFSAERTGGSVSTLTIQRTQQEDSAVYLCASSLGPPNEQFFGPGTRLTVL.

By its share, this clone is medium-sized (0.01 to 0.1%). The rearrangement uses TRBV5-1 and TRBJ2-7, with 7 bases lining up with TRBD2. The CDR3 has 15 amino acids. V shed 4 bases, J shed 2 bases, and the junction held 9 bases outside the gene matches. Germline V gene sequence: CDR1 SGHRS, CDR2 YFSETQ. The CDR3 here is CASSTASGLTYEQYF. In DNA form, the CDR3 reads TGCGCCAGCAGCACGGCTAGCGGCCTAACCTACGAGCAGTACTTC. The full variable domain, completed using reference TRBV5-1 and TRBJ2-7, is KAGVTQTPRYLIKTRGQQVTLSCSPISGHRSVSWYQQTPGQGLQFLFEYFSETQRNKGNFPGRFSGRQFSNSRSEMNVSTLELGDSALYLCASSTASGLTYEQYFGPGTRLTVT.

The gene calls are TRBV11-2 and TRBJ2-3; tentative D call: TRBD2 (6 bases). There are 15 residues in the CDR3. Between the trimmed V and J ends, which lost 3 bases and 3 bases, there was a span of 13 bases. Germline loops: CDR1 SGHAT, CDR2 FQNNGV. The CDR3 is CASSLDSGPTDTQYF. The CDR3 nucleotides are TGTGCCAGCAGCTTGGATAGCGGCCCTACAGATACGCAGTATTTT.

This clone is labeled medium-sized. The rearrangement links TRBV7-2 to TRBJ2-3, with TRBD1 as a possible D gene (5 bases). Deletions cut 5 bases from V and 0 bases from J, with 12 bases between. Germline lookup yields CDR1 SGHTA and CDR2 FQGNSA. The CDR3 loop spans 15 amino acids. The CDR3 coding sequence is TGTGCCAGCAGCCAGGACATTGCTAGCACAGATACGCAGTATTTT. This translates into CASSQDIASTDTQYF.

V is TRBV27 and J is TRBJ2-3; D gene ambiguous. The CDR3 loop spans 12 amino acids. From germline, CDR1 is MNHEY and CDR2 SMNVEV (reference sequence). Trimming shortened V by 5 bases and J by 2 bases, and 5 bases separated the two germline ends. The CDR3 nucleotides are TGTGCCAGCAGTCCCAACACAGATACGCAGTATTTT. Protein sequence: CASSPNTDTQYF.

This clone was observed many times. The CDR3 is CASSLSSSTDTQYF. CDR3 in DNA: TGCGCCAGCAGCTTGTCCAGCAGCACAGATACGCAGTATTTT. The gene calls are TRBV5-1 and TRBJ2-3; D ambiguous. The CDR3 length is 14 residues. Trimming cost V 1 base and J 0 bases, with 6 bases left between them. Germline loops: CDR1 SGHRS, CDR2 YFSETQ. The entire variable domain, with the rest obtained from reference TRBV5-1 and TRBJ2-3, is as follows: KAGVTQTPRYLIKTRGQQVTLSCSPISGHRSVSWYQQTPGQGLQFLFEYFSETQRNKGNFPGRFSGRQFSNSRSEMNVSTLELGDSALYLCASSLSSSTDTQYFGPGTRLTVL.

This clone is labeled as medium-sized. The V gene is TRBV6-1, the J gene TRBJ2-2, with 8 bases matching TRBD2. Germline loops: CDR1 MNHNS, CDR2 SASEGT. The CDR3 loop spans 16 amino acids. The V and J ends lost 3 bases and 5 bases, in that order; junction bases with no gene match: 8. CDR3 residues: CASSDGGGRWTGELFF. DNA of the CDR3: TGTGCCAGCAGTGATGGCGGCGGGAGGTGGACCGGGGAGCTGTTTTTT.

For this clone: Germline is not matched at one junction end, which may reflect a read error. Different DNA sequences within this sample yield the same CDR3. J is TRBJ1-2 and V is TRBV15; tentative D call: TRBD1 (6 bases). CDR1 and CDR2 from the germline V gene are LNHNV and YYDKDF (reference sequence). This CDR3 comprises 12 residues. In DNA, the CDR3 is TGTGCCACCAGAGGGAGGGGGGATGGCTATACCTTC. Translating gives CATRGRGDGYTF.

This sequence joins TRBV18 and TRBJ1-2; possible D gene TRBD1, 5 bases. CDR1 is KGHSH and CDR2 is LQKENI in the germline V gene. This CDR3 comprises 15 residues. Trimming removed 4 bases from V and 0 bases from J, with 12 bases in between. CDR3 DNA sequence: TGTGCCAGCTCACTCTCTCGACAGACTAACTATGGCTACACCTTC. Its translation is CASSLSRQTNYGYTF.

The J gene is TRBJ2-3, the V gene TRBV6-1; D possibly matches TRBD1 or TRBD2 (5 bases each). The CDR3 totals 15 residues. With 7 bases removed from V and 10 bases from J, the gap between germline ends came to 24 bases. Germline V lookup: CDR1 MNHNS, CDR2 SASEGT. This CDR3 reads CASTAPHRWPGAQYF. CDR3 bases: TGTGCCAGCACTGCTCCGCACAGGTGGCCCGGGGCGCAGTATTTT.

The V and J genes are TRBV5-1 and TRBJ1-2; D ambiguous. The V gene's germline CDR1 is SGHRS and CDR2 YFSETQ. The CDR3 covers 14 residues. V lost 3 bases to trimming and J lost 5 bases, with 14 bases between them. The CDR3 bases are TGCGCCAGCAGCTCCCACCTAACAGATTATGGCTACACCTTC. Amino acid sequence: CASSSHLTDYGYTF. Filled out from reference TRBV5-1 and TRBJ1-2, the complete variable domain reads KAGVTQTPRYLIKTRGQQVTLSCSPISGHRSVSWYQQTPGQGLQFLFEYFSETQRNKGNFPGRFSGRQFSNSRSEMNVSTLELGDSALYLCASSSHLTDYGYTFGSGTRLTVV.

This clone was counted at least ten times. An end of the junction does not agree with germline; a read error may underlie this. This sequence joins TRBV20-1 and TRBJ1-1; D is possibly TRBD1 (6 bases). The CDR3 covers 12 residues. Germline V gives CDR1 DFQATT, CDR2 SNEGSKA (reference sequence). This chain's CDR3 is CSASGGHTETFF. The CDR3, as DNA: TGCAGTGCTAGCGGGGGACACACTGAAACTTTCTTT.

The rearrangement uses TRBV27 and TRBJ2-5; 9 bases line up with TRBD1. Per germline, CDR1 MNHEY and CDR2 SMNVEV (reference sequence). V trimming: 0 bases; J trimming: 5 bases; junction bases outside the gene matches: 1. This CDR3 contains 14 residues. CDR3 amino acids: CASSLSQGAETQYF. The CDR3 DNA is TGTGCCAGCAGTTTATCACAGGGGGCCGAGACCCAGTACTTC.

This clone has ten or more counts. The chain has TRBV7-9 and TRBJ2-1; 8 positions match TRBD2. V dropped 1 base and J dropped 8; count of bases not matched to a gene: 4. CDR3 length: 14 residues. Germline V gene data show CDR1 as SEHNR and CDR2 as FQNEAQ (reference sequence). CDR3 loop: CASSLGTSSYEQFF. The CDR3, as DNA: TGTGCCAGCAGCTTAGGGACTAGCTCATATGAGCAGTTCTTC.

This clone was seen repeatedly, ten times or more. As DNA, the CDR3 is TGTGCCAGCAGCTTGACAGGGTCCACTGGAAACACCATATATTTT. This gives the protein CASSLTGSTGNTIYF. The V and J genes are TRBV7-9 and TRBJ1-3; 7 bases are a match to TRBD1. CDR3 length: 15 amino acids. Germline V gene lookup returns CDR1 SEHNR and CDR2 FQNEAQ (reference sequence). J gave up 2 bases and V 3 bases, and 4 bases lay outside the gene matches.